This passage covers 4 T cell receptor beta chains from one sample sequenced in a study of T cell responses to AZD1222 COVID-19 vaccine. Libraries were prepared by immunoSEQ multiplex PCR; TCRdb keeps only in-frame clonotypes and omits some of them. Among 95,000 to 150,000 clones listed, 85% to 90% were seen once. The material sequenced was peripheral blood, taken on day 0 of AZD1222 vaccination. These receptor sequences come from an adult in good health.

In its sample, this clone was seen once. The chain is built from TRBV5-4 and TRBJ2-2; D may be TRBD1 (5 bases). The CDR3 totals 14 residues. Germline loops: CDR1 SGHNT, CDR2 YYREEE (reference sequence). Trimming left V 2 bases short and J 4 bases short, with 9 bases between. The DNA for the CDR3 is TGTGCCAGCAGCTTAAGGGGCGGCACCGGGGAGCTGTTTTTT. This gives the protein CASSLRGGTGELFF.

The rearrangement uses TRBV28 and TRBJ1-4; no definite D call. Trimming shortened V by 8 bases and J by 10 bases, and 11 bases separated the two germline ends. The CDR3 length is 11 residues. Per the germline V gene, CDR1 is MDHEN and CDR2 is SYDVKM. CDR3 in amino acids: CASYGPGKLFF. The CDR3, as DNA: TGTGCCAGCTACGGACCGGGAAAACTGTTTTTT.

The genes are TRBV5-1 and TRBJ2-5; tentatively, D is TRBD1 or TRBD2 (5 bases each). V was pared by 5 bases and J by 3 bases, with 20 bases between. CDR1 is SGHRS and CDR2 is YFSETQ in the germline V gene. The CDR3 consists of 16 residues. The CDR3 sequence is CASRTGSGRLKETQYF. The CDR3 bases are TGCGCCAGCAGAACCGGGTCGGGACGGCTAAAAGAGACCCAGTACTTC.

The gene calls are TRBV11-2 and TRBJ2-3; D is ambiguous. Germline-derived CDR1 and CDR2 are SGHAT and FQNNGV. V lost 4 bases and J 6 bases, leaving 17 bases between the germline ends. The CDR3 runs 15 residues. Here the CDR3 DNA reads TGTGCCAGCAGCTCACACCCCCGAGCCTCGGATACGCAGTATTTT. Translation gives CASSSHPRASDTQYF.